The clone carrying this TCR beta chain came up once. The CDR3 is made up of 16 amino acids. Germline lookup yields CDR1 LNHDA and CDR2 SQIVND (reference sequence). The ends were cut back, 7 bases at V and 2 bases at J, with 17 bases in the middle. In the original workflow: Counts of nucleated cells, estimated from reference gene primer amplification, were obtained. TCRdb's table, derived via immunoSEQ multiplex PCR, lists solely in-frame clones and lacks some. Clone size and the V and J calls come from that table; the DNA yielded D and trimming. The repertoire includes fewer than 300,000 clones, 65% to 90% of them detected once, and roughly 13% sits in the top ten. This sample was taken from a study of blood T cell repertoires in COVID-19. Study-wide background: The United States, Italy and Spain provided the acute and convalescent COVID-19 samples. The cDNA or gDNA used as material had been derived from T cells, B-cell-depleted T cells, or PBMCs.

Sequencing input: peripheral blood. J is TRBJ2-2 and V is TRBV19; the D gene is possibly TRBD2 (5 bases). The origin of this receptor is a human donor in a cohort sampled during active COVID-19. The CDR3 loop is CASTPSTIHNTGELFF. CDR3 DNA sequence: TGTGCCAGTACCCCTTCGACTATCCACAACACCGGGGAGCTGTTTTTT.